A selection of T cell receptor beta chains follows, all from one sample in a study of T cell responses to AZD1222 COVID-19 vaccine. TCRdb keeps only in-frame clones here, not all; method: immunoSEQ multiplex PCR. The sample includes about 50,000 clones, roughly 80% of them seen just once. Here the sequenced sample was peripheral blood, taken 28 days after the second AZD1222 dose. The receptors shown here come from an adult who received the AZD1222 COVID-19 vaccine. CDR3s leave out the opening cysteine and the closing phenylalanine or tryptophan. The order of the fields is V gene, J gene, CDR3 protein.

>TRBV18|TRBJ1-4
ASSATGTGNEKLF
>TRBV29-1|TRBJ2-2
SVRQGAVDGELF
>TRBV7-7|TRBJ2-1
ASSPSIGSYNEQF
>TRBV19|TRBJ1-2
ASSMDRNYGYT
>TRBV28|TRBJ1-5
ASSLYGQGDSNQPQH
>TRBV3-1/TRBV3-2|TRBJ1-1
ASSQYQGPTNEAF
>TRBV3-1/TRBV3-2|TRBJ2-1
ASSPRGTVNNEQF
>TRBV15|TRBJ2-3
ATSSERGLGDTQY
>TRBV28|TRBJ1-5
ASSLARGKLGQPQH
>TRBV10-3|TRBJ2-7
AIRDRTLFYEQY
>TRBV29-1|TRBJ2-1
SVDVAGGNEQF